The 27 T cell receptor beta chains below were found in one sample sequenced in a study of T cells in tumors after PD-1 blockade. Method: immunoSEQ multiplex PCR; TCRdb's copy keeps in-frame clones and lacks some. The sample has about 19,000 clones, roughly 80% seen once. This specimen consisted of PBMCs, obtained after anti-PD-1 therapy. These receptors were taken from a human donor with advanced basal cell or squamous cell carcinoma (not recorded which).

The rearrangement links TRBV6-2 or TRBV6-3 to TRBJ2-5; perhaps TRBD1 as D (5 bases). Germline loops: CDR1 MNHEY, CDR2 SVGEGT. This CDR3 is built from 14 residues. V lost 3 bases and J 2 bases, leaving 10 bases between the germline ends. CDR3 sequence: CASSYEDIQETQYF. DNA of the CDR3: TGTGCCAGCAGTTATGAGGACATACAAGAGACCCAGTACTTC.

This chain's CDR3 is CASSEILAADTQYF. The DNA of the CDR3 is TGTGCCAGCAGTGAAATCCTAGCCGCAGATACGCAGTATTTT. The gene calls are TRBV6-1 and TRBJ2-3; the D gene is possibly TRBD2 (5 bases). Germline V gene data show CDR1 as MNHNS and CDR2 as SASEGT. V was clipped by 2 bases and J by 4 bases, with 10 bases between them. This CDR3 is 14 amino acids long.

The chain links TRBV5-1 to TRBJ2-5; 15 bases align to TRBD2. The CDR3 has 16 residues. The germline gives CDR1 SGHRS, CDR2 YFSETQ. Trimming took 4 bases from V and 2 from J; bases not matched to a gene: 3. CDR3 sequence reads: CASSTGLAGGQETQYF. The DNA for the CDR3 is TGCGCCAGCAGCACAGGACTAGCGGGAGGGCAAGAGACCCAGTACTTC.

Only a few counts were recorded for this clone. J is TRBJ2-2 and V is TRBV24-1; maybe TRBD1 (6 bases). Germline-derived CDR1 and CDR2 are KGHDR and SFDVKD. CDR3 length: 16 amino acids. Trimming removed 3 bases at V and 6 bases at J, with 16 bases between. CDR3 protein: CATSDTRPGTSGELFF. CDR3 nucleotide sequence: TGTGCCACCAGTGATACAAGACCCGGGACATCCGGGGAGCTGTTTTTT.

The gene calls are TRBV5-8 and TRBJ2-1, with a weak D call TRBD2 (6 bases). Germline V gene lookup returns CDR1 SGHTS and CDR2 YDEGEE. Trimming stripped 4 bases from V and 4 bases from J, with 18 bases between. This CDR3 is built from 16 residues. The chain's CDR3 is CASSPMGGGPYNEQFF. For the CDR3, the DNA is TGTGCCAGCAGCCCGATGGGCGGAGGGCCTTACAATGAGCAGTTCTTC. Full variable domain (missing parts from reference TRBV5-8 and TRBJ2-1): EAGVTQSPTHLIKTRGQQATLRCSPISGHTSVYWYQQALGLGLQFLLWYDEGEERNRGNFPPRFSGRQFPNYSSELNVNALELEDSALYLCASSPMGGGPYNEQFFGPGTRLTVL.

The rearrangement joins TRBV3-1 (or the pseudogene TRBV3-2) to TRBJ2-7; 13 bases are a match to TRBD2. The V gene's germline CDR1 is LGHDT and CDR2 YNNKEL (reference sequence). V was clipped by 3 bases and J by 1 base; unmatched bases: 9. This CDR3 has 18 amino acids. This chain's CDR3 is CASSQAGTSGTPSYEQYF. The CDR3 region has the DNA TGTGCCAGCAGCCAGGCCGGGACTAGCGGGACCCCTTCCTACGAGCAGTACTTC.

By sample fraction, this clone is medium-sized (0.01 to 0.1%). CDR3 DNA sequence: TGTGCCAGCAGCCAGGGGGTGCTGGTATACAATGAGCAGTTCTTC. Protein sequence: CASSQGVLVYNEQFF. The chain joins TRBV3-1 (or the pseudogene TRBV3-2) to TRBJ2-1; D is tentatively TRBD1 or TRBD2 (5 bases each). The CDR3 totals 15 residues. Germline-derived CDR1 and CDR2 are LGHDT and YNNKEL (reference sequence). V lost 3 bases and J 4 bases, leaving 13 bases between the germline ends.

This clone appeared a few times. V and J are TRBV10-3 and TRBJ1-6, with 9 bases matching TRBD1. The V gene's germline CDR1 is ENHRY and CDR2 SYGVKD. The V gene end was trimmed by 4 bases and the J gene end by 10 bases; junction bases not matched to a gene: 5. CDR3 size: 14 residues. The CDR3 protein is CAISGGQGKSPLHF. The CDR3 DNA reads TGTGCCATCAGTGGAGGACAGGGGAAATCACCCCTCCACTTT.

This clone was seen just once. The chain recombines TRBV27 with TRBJ1-5, with a weak D call TRBD1 (6 bases). Trimming removed 6 bases at V and 5 bases at J, with 23 bases between. The CDR3 runs to 17 residues. Germline CDR1 reads MNHEY; CDR2 reads SMNVEV (reference sequence). CDR3 DNA sequence: TGTGCCAGCAGCCCGCTGTTTATTTCAGGGGTTGATCAGCCCCAGCATTTT. Translating gives CASSPLFISGVDQPQHF.

The genes are TRBV28 and TRBJ2-2, with 15 bases that match TRBD2. Looked up from germline, CDR1 is MDHEN and CDR2 is SYDVKM. V was clipped by 0 bases and J by 0 bases; unmatched bases: 5. The CDR3 is made up of 20 amino acids. The CDR3 coding sequence is TGTGCCAGCAGTTTATGGGGCGGACTAGCGGGAGGGCCGAACACCGGGGAGCTGTTTTTT. As protein: CASSLWGGLAGGPNTGELFF.

The genes are TRBV29-1 and TRBJ2-7; no firm D call. There are 14 residues in the CDR3. Per the germline V gene, CDR1 is SQVTM and CDR2 is ANQGSEA. Trimming took 2 bases from V and 6 from J, leaving 17 bases between them. CDR3 bases: TGCAGCGTTGAACGAACATCTGTCATCTCCGAGCAGTACTTC. It specifies CSVERTSVISEQYF.

The J gene is TRBJ1-4, the V gene TRBV5-6; 7 positions agree with TRBD1. This CDR3 spans 13 amino acids. Germline V gives CDR1 SGHDT, CDR2 YYEEEE. V shed 4 bases and J 12 bases; nucleotides not matched to a gene: 9. The CDR3 nucleotides are TGTGCCAGCAGCGTCGGACAGGTTTTGGAACTGTTTTTT. Protein product: CASSVGQVLELFF.

This chain links TRBV2 with TRBJ2-7, with 7 nucleotides matching TRBD2. Germline V gene data show CDR1 as SNHLY and CDR2 as FYNNEI. The V segment lost 6 bases and the J segment 2 bases; nucleotides outside the gene matches: 7. CDR3 size: 14 residues. DNA for the CDR3: TGTGCCAGCAGGAGGACGGGGGGAGCCTACGAGCAGTACTTC. Amino acids: CASRRTGGAYEQYF.

The chain is built from TRBV6-5 and TRBJ1-3; D is unresolved. The V gene's germline CDR1 is MNHEY and CDR2 SVGAGI. Trimming took 6 bases from V and 3 from J, leaving 6 bases between them. The CDR3 totals 12 residues. DNA of the CDR3: TGTGCCAGCAGCCCAGGTGGAAACACCATATATTTT. Encoded protein: CASSPGGNTIYF.

V gene TRBV2 combines with J gene TRBJ1-1, with 9 bases lining up with TRBD1. Trimming at V came to 4 bases and at J to 4 bases, leaving 7 bases not matched to a gene. There are 15 residues in the CDR3. Germline values: CDR1 SNHLY, CDR2 FYNNEI. The CDR3 here is CASSVGAQGATEAFF. In nucleotides, the CDR3 is TGTGCCAGCAGTGTGGGGGCACAGGGGGCCACTGAAGCTTTCTTT.

The V call is TRBV7-9, the J call TRBJ1-3; 7 bases agree with TRBD1. The CDR3 has 16 residues. Germline trimming cut 5 bases from V and 4 bases from J; bases unmatched to any gene: 11. The V gene's germline CDR1 is SEHNR and CDR2 FQNEAQ (reference sequence). The CDR3 coding sequence is TGTGCCAGCAGCCTTGGGACAGCCCGGATGGGAAACACCATATATTTT. Amino acids: CASSLGTARMGNTIYF.

Here the CDR3 reads CASSYGFGHEQYF. Written as DNA, the CDR3 is TGTGCCAGCAGTTACGGGTTCGGACACGAGCAGTACTTC. V usage is TRBV6-5 and J usage is TRBJ2-7; D call uncertain. V was pared by 2 bases and J by 5 bases, with 10 bases between. CDR3 length equals 13 residues. Germline V CDR1 and CDR2: MNHEY, SVGAGI.

CDR3 protein: CASRRDLTDYNEQFF. The CDR3 DNA follows: TGTGCCAGCAGAAGAGACCTGACAGACTACAATGAGCAGTTCTTC. The chain carries TRBV6-5 and TRBJ2-1, with D possibly being TRBD1 (5 bases). V was trimmed by 6 bases and J by 3 bases, leaving 15 bases between them. The germline gives CDR1 MNHEY, CDR2 SVGAGI. CDR3 length equals 15 residues.

The chain has TRBV19 and TRBJ2-7; 7 bases match TRBD2. J lost 6 bases, V lost 8 bases, and 1 base had no gene match. In germline, CDR1 is LNHDA, CDR2 SQIVND (reference sequence). This CDR3 comprises 10 residues. The CDR3 here is CASAGVEQYF. The CDR3 DNA follows: TGTGCCAGTGCGGGGGTCGAGCAGTACTTC. Full variable domain (remainder filled in from reference TRBV19 and TRBJ2-7): DGGITQSPKYLFRKEGQNVTLSCEQNLNHDAMYWYRQDPGQGLRLIYYSQIVNDFQKGDIAEGYSVSREKKESFPLTVTSAQKNPTAFYLCASAGVEQYFGPGTRLTVT.

This chain joins TRBV2 and TRBJ1-2; no reliable D call. Trimming removed 6 bases from V and 8 bases from J, with 16 bases in between. CDR1 is SNHLY and CDR2 is FYNNEI in the germline V gene. There are 13 residues in the CDR3. CDR3 residues: CASRTKQLRGYTF. DNA of the CDR3: TGTGCCAGCAGAACGAAACAGCTCAGGGGCTACACCTTC.

The chain recombines TRBV5-6 with TRBJ1-2; D perhaps matches TRBD1 (5 bases). This CDR3 spans 16 amino acids. The V gene's germline CDR1 is SGHDT and CDR2 YYEEEE. V was cut by 4 bases and J by 3 bases, with 19 bases left in between. The CDR3, as DNA: TGTGCCAGCAGCCCCCGTTTAGGAAGGGGATACTATGGCTACACCTTC. This codes for CASSPRLGRGYYGYTF.

This chain links TRBV2 with TRBJ1-3; 8 bases are shared with TRBD1. The trim removed 1 base at V and 4 bases at J, leaving 0 bases unmatched. CDR1 and CDR2 from the germline V gene are SNHLY and FYNNEI. The CDR3 has 14 amino acids. CDR3 sequence (DNA): TGTGCCAGCAGTGAAGGGACAGGGGGAAACACCATATATTTT. Translating gives CASSEGTGGNTIYF.

This clone has only a few counts. The chain recombines TRBV11-3 with TRBJ2-5; the D gene could be TRBD1 or TRBD2 (5 bases each). This CDR3 comprises 15 residues. Deletions cut 4 bases from V and 3 bases from J, with 15 bases between. Germline loops: CDR1 SGHNT, CDR2 YENEEA. The CDR3 bases are TGTGCCAGCAGCTCCCGGGACGGCGTGGAAGAGACCCAGTACTTC. Its protein product is CASSSRDGVEETQYF.

This chain connects TRBV27 to TRBJ2-6; D possibly corresponds to TRBD1 (6 bases). The CDR3 extends over 16 amino acids. V dropped 4 bases and J dropped 2 bases, with 12 bases sitting between them. Per germline, CDR1 MNHEY and CDR2 SMNVEV (reference sequence). The CDR3 sequence is CASSSTAGAGANVLTF. The CDR3 DNA reads TGTGCCAGCAGTTCGACAGCAGGGGCTGGGGCCAACGTCCTGACTTTC.

The V call is TRBV5-4, the J call TRBJ2-7, with 14 bases lining up with TRBD2. Looked up from germline, CDR1 is SGHNT and CDR2 is YYREEE (reference sequence). The length of the CDR3 is 15 residues. V gave up 4 bases and J gave up 7 bases; unmatched junction bases: 7. The CDR3 region is CASSPGLAGVEEQYF. As DNA, the CDR3 is TGTGCCAGCAGCCCGGGACTAGCGGGAGTAGAAGAGCAGTACTTC.

The CDR3 sequence is CASSTISTDTQYF. CDR3 nucleotide sequence: TGTGCCAGCAGTACGATAAGCACAGATACGCAGTATTTT. V gene TRBV2 combines with J gene TRBJ2-3; D gene unclear. CDR1 and CDR2 from the germline V gene are SNHLY and FYNNEI. Trimming took off 5 bases at V and 0 bases at J, with 6 bases between the two ends. This CDR3 has 13 residues.

The gene calls are TRBV19 and TRBJ1-2; TRBD1 might be the D (5 bases). V was trimmed by 3 bases and J by 0 bases, leaving 17 bases between them. The CDR3 extends over 17 amino acids. The V gene's germline CDR1 is LNHDA and CDR2 SQIVND (reference sequence). CDR3: CASSIPTAGITNYGYTF. Here the CDR3 DNA reads TGTGCCAGTAGTATTCCGACAGCCGGAATAACTAACTATGGCTACACCTTC.